The 25 T cell receptor beta chains below come from one sample, sequenced in a study of neoadjuvant anti-PD-1 for oral cavity cancer. Clones were sequenced by immunoSEQ multiplex PCR, and TCRdb holds only the in-frame ones, with some missing. This sample has approximately 68,000 clones; approximately 87% occur once, and the top ten carry 2.5% to 3%. Time point given: after neoadjuvant nivolumab, at surgical resection. The sequencing used PBMCs, collected after nivolumab (anti-PD-1) treatment. These receptors came from a person aged 40 to 85 with oral cavity squamous cell carcinoma.

CDR3 region: CASSPWDYNQPQHF. The DNA for the CDR3 is TGTGCCAGCAGCCCCTGGGACTACAATCAGCCCCAGCATTTT. The chain links TRBV5-8 to TRBJ1-5; a weak D match, TRBD1 (5 bases). The ends were cut back, 4 bases at V and 3 bases at J, with 11 bases in the middle. This CDR3 region has 14 residues. Germline CDR1 and CDR2: SGHTS and YDEGEE.

The chain couples TRBV7-8 to TRBJ2-1; D gene ambiguous. The germline V gene has CDR1 SGHVS and CDR2 FQNEAQ. The length of the CDR3 is 13 residues. V was cut by 4 bases and J by 0 bases, with 4 bases left in between. CDR3: CASSWSSYNEQFF. In DNA form, the CDR3 reads TGTGCCAGCAGCTGGAGCTCCTACAATGAGCAGTTCTTC. Filled out from reference TRBV7-8 and TRBJ2-1, the complete variable domain reads GAGVSQSPRYKVAKRGQDVALRCDPISGHVSLFWYQQALGQGPEFLTYFQNEAQLDKSGLPSDRFFAERPEGSVSTLKIQRTQQEDSAVYLCASSWSSYNEQFFGPGTRLTVL.

The rearrangement links TRBV7-9 to TRBJ2-7; D possibly matches TRBD1 or TRBD2 (5 bases each). Looked up from germline, CDR1 is SEHNR and CDR2 is FQNEAQ (reference sequence). Trimming left V 5 bases short and J 4 bases short, with 9 bases between. The CDR3 consists of 12 residues. CDR3 sequence reads: CASSKRGYEQYF. The DNA of the CDR3 is TGTGCCAGCAGCAAGAGGGGATACGAGCAGTACTTC.

This chain links TRBV7-8 with TRBJ2-1; D might be TRBD1 (5 bases). CDR1 is SGHVS, CDR2 FQNEAQ, per germline. The CDR3 runs 17 residues. Trimming removed 5 bases from V and 1 base from J, with 18 bases in between. The DNA of the CDR3 is TGTGCCAGCAGCCCCAGGCTCCAGGGCAATTCCTACAATGAGCAGTTCTTC. Translated, it gives CASSPRLQGNSYNEQFF.

The chain has TRBV6-6 and TRBJ2-2, with D tentatively TRBD1 or TRBD2 (6 bases each). The germline CDR1 and CDR2 sequences are MNHNY and SVGAGI (reference sequence). The CDR3 is 16 residues long. Trimming removed 0 bases at V and 0 bases at J, with 8 bases between. The CDR3 here is CASSYSGGANTGELFF. The CDR3 region has the DNA TGTGCCAGCAGTTACTCGGGGGGCGCGAACACCGGGGAGCTGTTTTTT.

The gene calls are TRBV2 and TRBJ2-7, with D perhaps matching TRBD2 (5 bases). The length of the CDR3 is 13 residues. The ends were cut back, 4 bases at V and 3 bases at J, with 10 bases in the middle. The germline V gene encodes CDR1 SNHLY and CDR2 FYNNEI. CDR3 nucleotides: TGTGCCAGCAGTGCATCCGGGGACTACGAGCAGTACTTC. The encoded protein is CASSASGDYEQYF.

V is TRBV5-1 and J is TRBJ2-3; 7 bases match TRBD1. Trimming cost V 4 bases and J 4 bases; bases outside gene matches: 12. From germline, CDR1 is SGHRS and CDR2 YFSETQ. This CDR3 has 16 amino acids. The CDR3 nucleotides read TGCGCCAGCAGCGGTACACTAACAGGGGTGGCAGATACGCAGTATTTT. This encodes CASSGTLTGVADTQYF. Supplemented by reference TRBV5-1 and TRBJ2-3, the full variable domain reads KAGVTQTPRYLIKTRGQQVTLSCSPISGHRSVSWYQQTPGQGLQFLFEYFSETQRNKGNFPGRFSGRQFSNSRSEMNVSTLELGDSALYLCASSGTLTGVADTQYFGPGTRLTVL.

This chain uses TRBV7-9 with TRBJ2-7; D is perhaps TRBD1 or TRBD2 (5 bases each). Germline CDR1 SEHNR, CDR2 FQNEAQ (reference sequence). CDR3 length: 15 amino acids. V was pared by 5 bases and J by 9 bases, with 23 bases between. CDR3 loop: CASSTPGTQERVQYF. The CDR3 DNA reads TGTGCCAGCAGCACCCCAGGGACCCAAGAACGGGTGCAGTACTTC.

This sequence joins TRBV11-2 and TRBJ2-1, with 8 positions matching TRBD2. The CDR3 runs 13 residues. Germline trimming cut 5 bases from V and 16 bases from J; bases unmatched to any gene: 13. Germline assignment: CDR1 SGHAT and CDR2 FQNNGV. In DNA, the CDR3 is TGTGCCAGCAGCCATGCTCGGGAGGGTCGTATTTTCTTC. It encodes CASSHAREGRIFF.

The rearrangement joins TRBV5-1 to TRBJ2-1; weak D call: TRBD1 (5 bases). CDR1 SGHRS and CDR2 YFSETQ come from the germline V gene. Trimming took off 4 bases at V and 6 bases at J, with 11 bases between the two ends. There are 13 residues in the CDR3. CDR3 coding DNA: TGCGCCAGCAGCCAGGGCCCGCTCAATGAGCAGTTCTTC. It yields the protein CASSQGPLNEQFF.

The genes are TRBV28 and TRBJ1-5; D remains ambiguous. V dropped 2 bases and J dropped 0 bases, with 20 bases sitting between them. The CDR3 spans 19 residues. The germline V gene has CDR1 MDHEN and CDR2 SYDVKM. CDR3 in amino acids: CASSLTRRMFGRSNQPQHF. DNA of the CDR3: TGTGCCAGCAGTTTAACCCGACGTATGTTCGGGCGTAGCAATCAGCCCCAGCATTTT.

The chain uses TRBV7-9 and TRBJ2-1; no reliable D call. Germline CDR1 reads SEHNR; CDR2 reads FQNEAQ (reference sequence). Trimming cost V 5 bases and J 4 bases, with 9 bases left between them. This CDR3 contains 13 residues. CDR3 region: CASSPTQYNEQFF. The CDR3 nucleotides read TGTGCCAGCAGCCCCACGCAATACAATGAGCAGTTCTTC.

CDR3 DNA sequence: TGTGCCAGCAGTTTCGTCTCTACCAAAAACATTCAGTACTTC. It yields the protein CASSFVSTKNIQYF. The chain recombines TRBV28 with TRBJ2-4, with D uncertain. Per germline, CDR1 MDHEN and CDR2 SYDVKM. The CDR3 covers 14 residues. V was pared by 3 bases and J by 2 bases, with 8 bases between.

J is TRBJ2-1 and V is TRBV29-1; D is possibly TRBD2 (6 bases). The V and J ends lost 4 bases and 5 bases respectively, with 12 bases between them. Germline V gene lookup returns CDR1 SQVTM and CDR2 ANQGSEA. The CDR3 spans 13 residues. The CDR3 protein is CSVGRDLNNEQFF. The CDR3 DNA sequence: TGCAGCGTTGGTCGGGACTTGAACAATGAGCAGTTCTTC.

J is TRBJ2-5 and V is TRBV7-3; D possibly corresponds to TRBD2 (5 bases). Germline assignment: CDR1 SGHTA and CDR2 FQGTGA. This CDR3 spans 13 amino acids. V lost 5 bases and J 1 base, leaving 8 bases between the germline ends. DNA of the CDR3: TGTGCCAGCAGCGGCGGGTCCCAAGAGACCCAGTACTTC. Translated, it gives CASSGGSQETQYF.

The gene calls are TRBV19 and TRBJ2-3; D not certain. Trimming took off 5 bases at V and 1 base at J, with 7 bases between the two ends. The CDR3 consists of 13 residues. Germline CDR1 and CDR2: LNHDA and SQIVND (reference sequence). The chain's CDR3 is CASSGWGTDTQYF. The CDR3 nucleotides read TGTGCCAGTAGTGGGTGGGGCACAGATACGCAGTATTTT.

This sequence joins TRBV21-1 and TRBJ1-2. TRBV21-1 is labeled a pseudogene. The length of the CDR3 is 11 residues. CDR3 region: CASSKCSGYTF. For the CDR3, the DNA is TGTGCCAGCAGCAAATGTTCTGGCTACACCTTC.

The chain couples TRBV19 to TRBJ2-6; D is unresolved. The CDR3 loop spans 15 amino acids. Looked up from germline, CDR1 is LNHDA and CDR2 is SQIVND (reference sequence). V was trimmed by 5 bases and J by 0 bases, leaving 8 bases between them. CDR3 loop: CASSPVSSGANVLTF. The CDR3 DNA sequence: TGTGCCAGTAGTCCAGTGAGCTCTGGGGCCAACGTCCTGACTTTC.

The rearrangement uses TRBV13 and TRBJ1-2; possibly TRBD1 for D (5 bases). Trimming left V 1 base short and J 4 bases short, with 13 bases between. Per the germline V gene, CDR1 is PRHDT and CDR2 is FYEKMQ (reference sequence). The CDR3 spans 15 residues. The CDR3 nucleotides are TGTGCCAGCAGCTTAGCGGGGCGGTTAGGCTATGGCTACACCTTC. The encoded protein is CASSLAGRLGYGYTF.

The gene calls are TRBV21-1 and TRBJ1-1; the table names TRBD1, a call not compared with the DNA. TRBV21-1 has pseudogene status. CDR3 length: 15 residues. The CDR3 DNA follows: TGTGCCAGCAGACCTCCCAGACAGGGAAACACTGAAGCTTTCTTT. Amino acids: CASRPPRQGNTEAFF.

The CDR3 sequence: CASSRLETGPNNEQFF. The DNA of the CDR3 is TGTGCCAGCAGCCGCCTTGAGACAGGGCCCAACAATGAGCAGTTCTTC. The genes are TRBV28 and TRBJ2-1, with 7 bases fitting TRBD1. The trim removed 6 bases at V and 5 bases at J, leaving 13 bases unmatched. The CDR3 is made up of 16 amino acids. CDR1 is MDHEN, CDR2 SYDVKM, per germline.

V usage is TRBV5-1 and J usage is TRBJ2-2; D unresolved. Trimming stripped 0 bases from V and 0 bases from J, with 6 bases between. The CDR3 is made up of 15 amino acids. CDR1 is SGHRS and CDR2 is YFSETQ in the germline V gene. This chain's CDR3 is CASSLDHTNTGELFF. CDR3 sequence (DNA): TGCGCCAGCAGCTTGGATCATACGAACACCGGGGAGCTGTTTTTT.

J is TRBJ2-3 and V is TRBV9; TRBD1 matches 8 bases. This CDR3 has 15 residues. From germline, CDR1 is SGDLS and CDR2 YYNGEE. The trim removed 3 bases at V and 3 bases at J, leaving 6 bases unmatched. The CDR3 spells CASSDTGGKTDTQYF. The DNA for the CDR3 is TGTGCCAGCAGCGATACAGGGGGGAAAACAGATACGCAGTATTTT.

To note about this clone: The sample contains more than one DNA sequence encoding this CDR3. The chain carries TRBV30 and TRBJ2-2; D is perhaps TRBD1 (6 bases). This CDR3 region has 13 residues. The germline V gene encodes CDR1 GTSNPN and CDR2 SVGIG (reference sequence). Trimming took 0 bases from V and 5 from J, leaving 7 bases between them. The CDR3 nucleotides are TGTGCCTGGAGTGTACAGGGAACCGGGGAGCTGTTTTTT. The encoded protein is CAWSVQGTGELFF.

This sequence joins TRBV2 and TRBJ1-2, with D unresolved. Germline V gene sequence: CDR1 SNHLY, CDR2 FYNNEI. CDR3 size: 11 residues. Trimming pared 7 bases from V and 7 bases from J, leaving 10 bases between. The DNA of the CDR3 is TGTGCCAGCACCAGAGCTACTGGCTACACCTTC. Translation: CASTRATGYTF. Variable domain in full (rest from reference TRBV2 and TRBJ1-2): EPEVTQTPSHQVTQMGQEVILRCVPISNHLYFYWYRQILGQKVEFLVSFYNNEISEKSEIFDDQFSVERPDGSNFTLKIRSTKLEDSAMYFCASTRATGYTFGSGTRLTVV.